Listed below are T cell receptor beta chains from one sample, sequenced in a study of response to subunit inactivated influenza vaccine. Each CDR3 protein is one row after TCRdb ran MiXCR on the RT-PCR reads. The sample has under 200,000 distinct CDR3 sequences; approximately 11% are singletons. The material sequenced was non-naive T cells sorted from PBMCs, taken around seven weeks after vaccination. The source of these receptors is a man aged 50-59 years who received an inactivated influenza vaccine. Each CDR3 is given with its conserved first and last residue. Each record gives: J gene, clone size, D gene, V gene, CDR3 DNA, CDR3 protein. A D gene is named only where the DNA matches it firmly. Only some rows state a clone size, as once, few, many or a class for expanded clones.

>TRBJ2-5|many|NA|TRBV4-1
TGCGCCAGCAGCCAAGATGGGAGAGGGTGGGAGACCCAGTACTTC
CASSQDGRGWETQYF
>TRBJ1-5|NA|NA|TRBV4-2
TGTGCCAGCAGCCAAGAACGAAATCAGCCCCAGCATTTT
CASSQERNQPQHF
>TRBJ2-7|NA|TRBD2|TRBV20-1
TGCAGTGCTAGAGATATGACTAGCGGGCACTCCTACGAGCAGTACTTC
CSARDMTSGHSYEQYF
>TRBJ1-6|NA|TRBD1|TRBV7-9
TGTGCCAGCAGCTTAGGCGGACAGGGTAGGAATTCACCCCTCCACTTT
CASSLGGQGRNSPLHF
>TRBJ2-1|NA|TRBD2|TRBV30
TGTGCCTGGAACCCGGCGGGGGGTTACAATGAGCAGTTCTTC
CAWNPAGGYNEQFF
>TRBJ1-2|many|NA|TRBV7-9
TGTGCCAGCAGCTTTGTAGGAACCTATGGCTACACCTTC
CASSFVGTYGYTF
>TRBJ1-6|NA|NA|TRBV4-3
TGCGCCAGCAGCCAAGGACGGACGCCTAATTCACCCCTCCACTTT
CASSQGRTPNSPLHF
>TRBJ1-2|few|NA|TRBV28
TGTGCCAGCAGTAACCGACAGGCTTACTACGGCTACACCTTC
CASSNRQAYYGYTF
>TRBJ1-3|few|NA|TRBV7-2
TGTGCCAGCAGCTCGGACGGTGGAAACACCATATATTTT
CASSSDGGNTIYF
>TRBJ1-1|once|TRBD1|TRBV5-1
TGCGCCAGCAGCTTGGCCGGGACAGTAATGAACACTGCAGCTTTCTTT
CASSLAGTVMNTAAFF
>TRBJ2-3|NA|NA|TRBV7-9
TGTGCCAGCAGCTTACGGGGAATAGAAGATACGCAGTATTTT
CASSLRGIEDTQYF
>TRBJ2-1|NA|NA|TRBV3-1
TGTGCCAGCAGCCAAGATAACGGTCCACCATACAATGAGCAGTTCTTC
CASSQDNGPPYNEQFF
>TRBJ1-2|few|NA|TRBV20-1
TGCAGTGCTAGAGACGACGGGGGCTACACCTTC
CSARDDGGYTF
>TRBJ2-3|NA|NA|TRBV11-2
TGTGCCAGCAGCTTAGAACCCATCACAGATACGCAGTATTTT
CASSLEPITDTQYF
>TRBJ2-5|NA|TRBD2|TRBV5-1
TGCGCCAGCAGCCCGGGGACTACACAAGAGACCCAGTACTTC
CASSPGTTQETQYF
>TRBJ2-1|NA|NA|TRBV7-9
TGTGCCAGCAGGTCCGGGACTCATAACAATGAGCAGTTCTTC
CASRSGTHNNEQFF
>TRBJ1-1|few|NA|TRBV19
TGTGCCAGTAGTTATGGACAGTGGTCCACTGAAGCTTTCTTT
CASSYGQWSTEAFF
>TRBJ2-1|once|TRBD2|TRBV7-2
TGTGCCAGCAGCTTGGAGACTAGCCACTACGAGCAGTTCTTC
CASSLETSHYEQFF
>TRBJ1-5|few|NA|TRBV5-1
TGCGCCAGCAGCGCGGACTCGGACAGATCCAATCAGCCCCAGCATTTT
CASSADSDRSNQPQHF
>TRBJ2-5|many|NA|TRBV18
TGTGCCAGCTCCCCTTGGGGCTTCGAGACCCAGTACTTC
CASSPWGFETQYF
>TRBJ2-3|many|NA|TRBV12-3/TRBV12-4
TGTGCCAGCACCGTGAGGGTTCAAGACGGTACGCAGTATTTT
CASTVRVQDGTQYF
>TRBJ2-7|many|NA|TRBV18
TGTGCCAGCTCACCACCTGACGGATTTCCCTACGAGCAGTACTTC
CASSPPDGFPYEQYF
>TRBJ2-1|NA|TRBD1|TRBV18
TGTGCCAGCTCACCGGGGACAGCGAATGAGCAGTTCTTC
CASSPGTANEQFF
>TRBJ1-5|NA|NA|TRBV6-2/TRBV6-3
TGTGCCAGCAGTTACAGGTATAGCAATCAGCCCCAGCATTTT
CASSYRYSNQPQHF
>TRBJ2-7|many|NA|TRBV6-2/TRBV6-3
TGTGCCAGCAGTTGGCTGACTGAATACGAGCAGTACTTC
CASSWLTEYEQYF
>TRBJ1-5|NA|TRBD1|TRBV24-1
TGTGCCACCTCGGGAGGGGGCAACAATCAGCCCCAGCATTTT
CATSGGGNNQPQHF
>TRBJ2-2|many|NA|TRBV12-3/TRBV12-4
TGTGCCAGCAGTTTAGCACAGGGCAACACCGGGGAGCTGTTTTTT
CASSLAQGNTGELFF
>TRBJ2-7|many|TRBD1|TRBV7-3
TGTGCCAGCAGCTTAAATTATGGGACAGGGGCCCAGGAGCAGTACTTC
CASSLNYGTGAQEQYF
>TRBJ1-6|NA|NA|TRBV15
TGTGCCACCAGCAGAGATGGGCAGGATTTACCCCTCCACTTT
CATSRDGQDLPLHF